This T cell receptor (beta chain) stems from a study of CD8+ T cells in alopecia areata. Treatment: oral pan-JAK inhibitor, 5-10 mg twice daily. Following extraction, RNA underwent reverse transcription to cDNA, which served as the sequencing template. Repertoires were generated with immunoSEQ multiplex PCR, while TCRdb's copy carries only in-frame clones and drops some. The sample carries approximately 280,000 clones, roughly 50% recorded once. The sample consisted of CD4+ T cells sorted from blood, taken at week 24, from a patient treated with tofacitinib. The TCR was taken from a human donor with alopecia areata.

DNA of the CDR3: TGCGCCAGCAGCTTCCGGGACAGGGCCTATGGCTACACCTTC. As protein: CASSFRDRAYGYTF. The chain uses TRBV5-1 and TRBJ1-2, with 9 bases fitting TRBD1. The CDR3 runs to 14 residues. CDR1 is SGHRS and CDR2 is YFSETQ in the germline V gene. J gave up 4 bases and V 2 bases, and 3 bases lay outside the gene matches.